This T cell receptor beta chain was sequenced for a study of technical replicates of blood from a few donors. Clones were sequenced by immunoSEQ multiplex PCR, and TCRdb holds only the in-frame ones, with some missing. The data show more than 65,000 clones, around 90% seen once. Trimming removed 4 bases from V and 4 bases from J; junction bases left unmatched: 15. CDR3 length: 18 residues. Per the germline V gene, CDR1 is SEHNR and CDR2 is FQNEAQ (reference sequence). This chain connects TRBV7-9 to TRBJ2-3, with TRBD2 matching 9 bases. Source material: PBMCs. The TCR comes from a human donor in good health. Some clones in this sample may be carry-over from other donors' samples. This chain's CDR3 is CASSSGAVGGRAADTQYF. CDR3 nucleotides: TGTGCCAGCAGCTCCGGCGCTGTGGGCGGGAGGGCCGCAGATACGCAGTATTTT.